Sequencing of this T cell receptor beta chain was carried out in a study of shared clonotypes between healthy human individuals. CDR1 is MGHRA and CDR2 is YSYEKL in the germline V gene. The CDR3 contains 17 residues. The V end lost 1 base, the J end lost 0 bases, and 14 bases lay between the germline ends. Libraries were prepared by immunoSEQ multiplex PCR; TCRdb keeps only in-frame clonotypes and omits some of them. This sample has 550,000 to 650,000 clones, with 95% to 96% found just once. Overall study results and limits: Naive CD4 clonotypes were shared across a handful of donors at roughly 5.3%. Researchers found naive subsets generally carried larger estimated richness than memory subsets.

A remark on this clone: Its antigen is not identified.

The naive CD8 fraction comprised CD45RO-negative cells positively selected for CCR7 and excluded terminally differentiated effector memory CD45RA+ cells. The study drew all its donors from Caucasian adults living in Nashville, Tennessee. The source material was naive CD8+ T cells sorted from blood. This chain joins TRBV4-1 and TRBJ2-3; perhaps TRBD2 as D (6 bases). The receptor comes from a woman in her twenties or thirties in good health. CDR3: CASSQVIATSSTDTQYF. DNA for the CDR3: TGCGCCAGCAGCCAAGTTATCGCGACTAGTAGCACAGATACGCAGTATTTT.